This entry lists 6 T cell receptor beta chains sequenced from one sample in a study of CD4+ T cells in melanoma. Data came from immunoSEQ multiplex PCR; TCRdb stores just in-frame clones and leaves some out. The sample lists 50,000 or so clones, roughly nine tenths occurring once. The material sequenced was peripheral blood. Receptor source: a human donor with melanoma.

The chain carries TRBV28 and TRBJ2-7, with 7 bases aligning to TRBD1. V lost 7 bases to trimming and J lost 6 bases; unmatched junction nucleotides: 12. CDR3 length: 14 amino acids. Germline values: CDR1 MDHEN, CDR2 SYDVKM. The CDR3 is CASNAGTVALEQYF. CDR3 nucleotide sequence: TGTGCCAGCAACGCCGGGACAGTCGCTCTCGAGCAGTACTTC.

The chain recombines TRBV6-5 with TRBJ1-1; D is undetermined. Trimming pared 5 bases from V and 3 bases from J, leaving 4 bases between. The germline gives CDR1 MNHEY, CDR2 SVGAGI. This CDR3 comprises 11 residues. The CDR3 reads CASSEYTEAFF. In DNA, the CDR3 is TGTGCCAGCAGTGAATACACTGAAGCTTTCTTT.

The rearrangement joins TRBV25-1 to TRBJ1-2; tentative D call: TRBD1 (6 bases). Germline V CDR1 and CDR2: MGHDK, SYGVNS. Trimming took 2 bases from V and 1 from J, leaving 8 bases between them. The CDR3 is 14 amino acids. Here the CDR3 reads CASSEQGYNYGYTF. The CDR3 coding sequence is TGTGCCAGCAGTGAACAGGGGTATAACTATGGCTACACCTTC.

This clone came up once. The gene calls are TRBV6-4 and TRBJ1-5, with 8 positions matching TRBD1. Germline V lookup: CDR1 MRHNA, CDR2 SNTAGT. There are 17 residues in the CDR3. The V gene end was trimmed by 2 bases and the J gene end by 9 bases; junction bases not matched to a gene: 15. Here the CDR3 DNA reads TGTGCCAGCAGTGACGGGGACAGGTGTTTAGATTGGTCGCCCCAGCATTTT. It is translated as CASSDGDRCLDWSPQHF.

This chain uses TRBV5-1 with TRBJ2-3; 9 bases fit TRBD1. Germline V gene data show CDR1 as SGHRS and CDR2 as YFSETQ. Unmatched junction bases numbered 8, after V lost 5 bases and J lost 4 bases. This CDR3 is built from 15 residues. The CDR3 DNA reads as TGCGCCAGCAGGGACAGGGGCCCTCCGGCAGATACGCAGTATTTT. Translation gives CASRDRGPPADTQYF. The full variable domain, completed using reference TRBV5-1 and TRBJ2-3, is KAGVTQTPRYLIKTRGQQVTLSCSPISGHRSVSWYQQTPGQGLQFLFEYFSETQRNKGNFPGRFSGRQFSNSRSEMNVSTLELGDSALYLCASRDRGPPADTQYFGPGTRLTVL.

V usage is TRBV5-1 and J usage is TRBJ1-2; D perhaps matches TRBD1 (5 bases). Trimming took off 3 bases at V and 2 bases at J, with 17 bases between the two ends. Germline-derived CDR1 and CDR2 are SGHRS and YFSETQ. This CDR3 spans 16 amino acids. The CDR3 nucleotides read TGCGCCAGCAGCTGGAATCAGGGATGGGGGAACTATGGCTACACCTTC. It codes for CASSWNQGWGNYGYTF.